The clone carrying this TCR beta chain occurred once. Method: immunoSEQ multiplex PCR; TCRdb's copy keeps in-frame clones and lacks some. The table has about 2.3 million clones, approximately 95% seen once; the top ten hold 0.39%. The donors were adults (healthy and HIV-negative) with no recent acute infections or vaccinations. The record originates from a study of shared clonotypes between healthy human individuals. The germline V gene encodes CDR1 MDHEN and CDR2 SYDVKM. Trimming pared 4 bases from V and 2 bases from J, leaving 21 bases between. This CDR3 is built from 17 residues. This receptor was taken from a man younger than 30 in good health. Some clones in this sample may be carry-over from other donors' samples. The chain couples TRBV28 to TRBJ2-7; D is possibly TRBD2 (5 bases). The material sequenced was naive CD4+ T cells from PBMCs. Subset specified: CD45RA+ positively selected. In DNA form, the CDR3 reads TGTGCCAGCAGTTCCCCCCCGGGTAGCGCGATCCCCTACGAGCAGTACTTC. Protein: CASSSPPGSAIPYEQYF.